The next 10 T cell receptor beta chains were all read from a single sample in a study of metastatic and nonmetastatic thyroid tumors. Among the patients, none had received any treatment before thyroid surgery. TCRdb called clones again from the PCR reads with MiXCR. The sample includes 25,000 to 30,000 clones, 15% to 20% of them seen just once. Material: blood. All receptors derive from a female donor with papillary thyroid cancer or a benign thyroid nodule (not recorded which). Some clones in this sample may be carry-over from other donors' samples.

J is TRBJ2-7 and V is TRBV6-2 or TRBV6-3; D call uncertain. Trimming stripped 5 bases from V and 0 bases from J, with 14 bases between. The CDR3 contains 15 residues. The germline V gene encodes CDR1 MNHEY and CDR2 SVGEGT. The CDR3 sequence: CASSQGVGSSYEQYF. In DNA form, the CDR3 reads TGTGCCAGCAGTCAAGGTGTGGGCAGCTCCTACGAGCAGTACTTC.

This clone was recorded many times. The gene calls are TRBV18 and TRBJ2-7; D unclear. V was pared by 3 bases and J by 2 bases, with 11 bases between. The germline V gene has CDR1 KGHSH and CDR2 LQKENI. The CDR3 loop spans 14 amino acids. The CDR3 here is CASSPSLQPYEQYF. CDR3 nucleotides: TGTGCCAGCTCACCGAGTCTACAGCCCTACGAGCAGTACTTC.

This clone came up many times. The rearrangement links TRBV7-2 to TRBJ1-1; 10 bases agree with TRBD1. V was pared by 5 bases and J by 1 base, with 7 bases of the junction left unmatched. The germline CDR1 and CDR2 sequences are SGHTA and FQGNSA. The CDR3 covers 16 residues. The CDR3 nucleotides read TGTGCCAGCAGCGCTTGGACAGGGGGTACGAACACTGAAGCTTTCTTT. It specifies CASSAWTGGTNTEAFF.

This clone was recorded only once. The chain combines TRBV7-3 with TRBJ2-7; no clear D. Looked up from germline, CDR1 is SGHTA and CDR2 is FQGTGA. The ends were cut back, 5 bases at V and 3 bases at J, with 8 bases in the middle. The CDR3 length is 12 residues. The CDR3 DNA is TGTGCCAGCAGCCTAGGGTTCTACGAGCAGTACTTC. It specifies CASSLGFYEQYF.

The chain joins TRBV5-1 to TRBJ2-2; D is uncertain. Germline V lookup: CDR1 SGHRS, CDR2 YFSETQ. Trimming took 1 base from V and 4 from J, leaving 5 bases between them. This CDR3 comprises 13 residues. The CDR3 DNA reads as TGCGCCAGCAGCTTGTCCTCCACCGGGGAGCTGTTTTTT. Its translation: CASSLSSTGELFF.

With respect to this clone: One junction end disagrees with the germline gene, perhaps due to a read error. V and J are TRBV5-1 and TRBJ1-2; D is possibly TRBD1 (6 bases). CDR3 length: 14 amino acids. Germline CDR1 is SGHRS and CDR2 is YFSETQ. This CDR3 reads CASSLAEGDYGYTF. CDR3 DNA sequence: TGCGCCAGCAGCTTGGCGGAGGGGGACTACGGCTACACCTTC.

This clone was recorded many times. The chain is built from TRBV5-8 and TRBJ1-2; D not resolved. Per the germline V gene, CDR1 is SGHTS and CDR2 is YDEGEE. The CDR3 runs 15 residues. The ends were cut back, 1 base at V and 0 bases at J, with 10 bases in the middle. This CDR3 is CASSLYWSTNYGYTF. The CDR3 bases are TGTGCCAGCAGCTTGTACTGGTCTACTAACTATGGCTACACCTTC. The variable domain in full, with the rest retrieved from reference TRBV5-8 and TRBJ1-2, is EAGVTQSPTHLIKTRGQQATLRCSPISGHTSVYWYQQALGLGLQFLLWYDEGEERNRGNFPPRFSGRQFPNYSSELNVNALELEDSALYLCASSLYWSTNYGYTFGSGTRLTVV.

In this sample, this clone turned up many times. In the same sample, other DNA sequences code for this CDR3. The chain is built from TRBV9 and TRBJ2-5; D possibly matches TRBD1 or TRBD2 (5 bases each). Deletions cut 3 bases from V and 0 bases from J, with 12 bases between. The germline gives CDR1 SGDLS, CDR2 YYNGEE. The CDR3 sequence is 15 residues long. The CDR3 sequence: CASSAEGRHQETQYF. DNA of the CDR3: TGTGCCAGCAGCGCCGAGGGACGGCACCAAGAGACCCAGTACTTC.

This clone ranks as medium-sized. The chain carries TRBV6-1 and TRBJ2-2; D unresolved. Trimming cost V 6 bases and J 0 bases, with 17 bases left between them. The CDR3 loop spans 17 amino acids. The V gene's germline CDR1 is MNHNS and CDR2 SASEGT. This CDR3 is CASRGPISLSNTGELFF. The CDR3 nucleotides are TGTGCCAGCAGAGGTCCCATAAGCCTATCGAACACCGGGGAGCTGTTTTTT.

This clone has a count of ten or more. The genes are TRBV5-1 and TRBJ1-1; D is possibly TRBD1 (5 bases). The V gene's germline CDR1 is SGHRS and CDR2 YFSETQ. Trimming left V 2 bases short and J 1 base short, with 9 bases between. The CDR3 spans 14 residues. Written as DNA, the CDR3 is TGCGCCAGCAGCTTTACAGGAGGGAACACTGAAGCTTTCTTT. Translated: CASSFTGGNTEAFF.